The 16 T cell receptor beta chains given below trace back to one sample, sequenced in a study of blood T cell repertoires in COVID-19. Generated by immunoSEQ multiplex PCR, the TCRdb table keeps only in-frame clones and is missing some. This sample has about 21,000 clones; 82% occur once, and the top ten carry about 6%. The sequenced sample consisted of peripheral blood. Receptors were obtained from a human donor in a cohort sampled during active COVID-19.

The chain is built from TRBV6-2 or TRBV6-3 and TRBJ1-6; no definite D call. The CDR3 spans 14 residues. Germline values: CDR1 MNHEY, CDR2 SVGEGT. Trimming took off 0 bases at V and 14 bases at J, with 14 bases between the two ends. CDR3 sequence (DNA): TGTGCCAGCAGTTACTCGGCGAGTCTTAGCACCCTCCACTTT. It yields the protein CASSYSASLSTLHF.

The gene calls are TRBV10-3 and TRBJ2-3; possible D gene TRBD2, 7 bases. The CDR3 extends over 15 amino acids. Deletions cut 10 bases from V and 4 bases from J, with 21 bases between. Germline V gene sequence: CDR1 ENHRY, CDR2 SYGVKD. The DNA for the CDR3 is TGTGCCAACTCCGAGGGGGGGGAAGTGGCAGATACGCAGTATTTT. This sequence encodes CANSEGGEVADTQYF.

CDR3 nucleotide sequence: TGCGCCAGCAGCAGTATACGGGGTCGGGAGCAGTACTTC. It translates to CASSSIRGREQYF. V usage is TRBV10-2 and J usage is TRBJ2-7, with D perhaps TRBD2 (5 bases). Trimming took off 6 bases at V and 7 bases at J, with 16 bases between the two ends. This CDR3 contains 13 residues. Germline V gives CDR1 WSHSY, CDR2 SAAADI.

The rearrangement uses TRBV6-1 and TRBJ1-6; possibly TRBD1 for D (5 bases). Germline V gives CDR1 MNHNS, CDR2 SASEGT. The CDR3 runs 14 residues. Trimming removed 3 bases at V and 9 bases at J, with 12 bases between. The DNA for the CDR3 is TGTGCCAGCAGTGATGTCAGGGTGGCTTCACCCCTCCACTTT. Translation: CASSDVRVASPLHF.

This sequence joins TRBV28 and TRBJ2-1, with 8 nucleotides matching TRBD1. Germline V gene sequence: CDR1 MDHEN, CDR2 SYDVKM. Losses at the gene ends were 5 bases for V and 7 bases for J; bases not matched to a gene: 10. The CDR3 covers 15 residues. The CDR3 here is CASSITGGPINEQFF. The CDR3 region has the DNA TGTGCCAGCAGTATCACAGGGGGGCCAATAAATGAGCAGTTCTTC. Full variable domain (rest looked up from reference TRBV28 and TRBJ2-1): DVKVTQSSRYLVKRTGEKVFLECVQDMDHENMFWYRQDPGLGLRLIYFSYDVKMKEKGDIPEGYSVSREKKERFSLILESASTNQTSMYLCASSITGGPINEQFFGPGTRLTVL.

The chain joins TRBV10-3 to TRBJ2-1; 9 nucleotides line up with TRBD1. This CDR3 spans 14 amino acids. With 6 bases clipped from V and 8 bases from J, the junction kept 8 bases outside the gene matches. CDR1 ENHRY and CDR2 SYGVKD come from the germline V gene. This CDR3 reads CAIRGQGVYDEQFF. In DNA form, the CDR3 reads TGTGCCATCAGGGGACAGGGTGTGTACGATGAGCAGTTCTTC.

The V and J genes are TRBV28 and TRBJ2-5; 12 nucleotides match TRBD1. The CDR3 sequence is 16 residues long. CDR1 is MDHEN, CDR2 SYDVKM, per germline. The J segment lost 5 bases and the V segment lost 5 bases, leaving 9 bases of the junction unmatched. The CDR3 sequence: CASSGTGTGGAETQYF. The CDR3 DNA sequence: TGTGCCAGCAGTGGAACCGGGACAGGGGGCGCGGAGACCCAGTACTTC.

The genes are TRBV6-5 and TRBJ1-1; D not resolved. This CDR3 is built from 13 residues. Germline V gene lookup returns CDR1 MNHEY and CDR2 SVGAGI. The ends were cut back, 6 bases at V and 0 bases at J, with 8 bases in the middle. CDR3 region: CASRVAVNTEAFF. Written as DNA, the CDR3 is TGTGCCAGCAGGGTGGCAGTGAACACTGAAGCTTTCTTT.

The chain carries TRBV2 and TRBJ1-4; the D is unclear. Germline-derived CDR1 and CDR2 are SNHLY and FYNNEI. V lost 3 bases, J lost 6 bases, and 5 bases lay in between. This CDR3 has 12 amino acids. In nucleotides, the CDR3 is TGTGCCAGCAGTGAGTCGGATGAAAAACTGTTTTTT. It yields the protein CASSESDEKLFF.

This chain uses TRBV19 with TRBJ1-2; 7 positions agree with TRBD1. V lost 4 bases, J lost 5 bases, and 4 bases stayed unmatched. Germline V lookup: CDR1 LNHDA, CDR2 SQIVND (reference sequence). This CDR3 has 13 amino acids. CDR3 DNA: TGTGCCAGTAGTACCCGGGACAGATATGGCTACACCTTC. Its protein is CASSTRDRYGYTF.

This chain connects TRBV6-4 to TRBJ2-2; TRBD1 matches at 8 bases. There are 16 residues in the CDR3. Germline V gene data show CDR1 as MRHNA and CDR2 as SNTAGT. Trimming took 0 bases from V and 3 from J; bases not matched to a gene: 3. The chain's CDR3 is CASSDSHRGDTGELFF. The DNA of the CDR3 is TGTGCCAGCAGTGACTCTCACAGGGGGGACACCGGGGAGCTGTTTTTT.

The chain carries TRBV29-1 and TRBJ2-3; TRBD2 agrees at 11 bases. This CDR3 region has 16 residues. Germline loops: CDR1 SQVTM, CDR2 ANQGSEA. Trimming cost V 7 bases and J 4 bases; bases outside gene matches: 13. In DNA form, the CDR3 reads TGCAGCGCCGAAGTTTCTAGCGGGAGGCTTGCAGATACGCAGTATTTT. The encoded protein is CSAEVSSGRLADTQYF.

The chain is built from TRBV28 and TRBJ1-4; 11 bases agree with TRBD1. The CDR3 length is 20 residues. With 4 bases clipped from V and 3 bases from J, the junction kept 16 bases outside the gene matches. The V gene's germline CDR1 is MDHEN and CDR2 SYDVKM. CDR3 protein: CASSCRVQPGQGVPNEKLFF. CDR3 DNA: TGTGCCAGCAGTTGCCGGGTCCAACCGGGACAGGGGGTCCCTAATGAAAAACTGTTTTTT.

The CDR3 bases are TGTGCCAGCAGCCCAGGGTCCGAGACCCAGTACTTC. Translating gives CASSPGSETQYF. The gene calls are TRBV12-1 and TRBJ2-5; TRBD1 was called by the table and not checked on the DNA. TRBV12-1 is deemed a pseudogene. The CDR3 is 12 residues long.

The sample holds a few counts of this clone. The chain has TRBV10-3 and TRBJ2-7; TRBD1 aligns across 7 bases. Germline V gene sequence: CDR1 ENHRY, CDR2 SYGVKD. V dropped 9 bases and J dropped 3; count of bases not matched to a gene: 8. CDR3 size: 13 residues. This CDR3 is CAIRDSISYEQYF. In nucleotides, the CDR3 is TGTGCCATAAGGGACAGCATAAGCTACGAGCAGTACTTC.

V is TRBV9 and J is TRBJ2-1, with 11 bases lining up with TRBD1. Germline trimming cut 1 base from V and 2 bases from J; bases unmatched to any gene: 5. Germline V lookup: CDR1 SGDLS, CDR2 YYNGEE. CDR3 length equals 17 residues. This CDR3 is CASSVSGTGGPYNEQFF. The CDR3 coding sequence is TGTGCCAGCAGCGTATCCGGGACAGGGGGACCCTACAATGAGCAGTTCTTC. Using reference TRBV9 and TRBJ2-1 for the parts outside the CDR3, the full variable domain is DSGVTQTPKHLITATGQRVTLRCSPRSGDLSVYWYQQSLDQGLQFLIQYYNGEERAKGNILERFSAQQFPDLHSELNLSSLELGDSALYFCASSVSGTGGPYNEQFFGPGTRLTVL.